Here is one T cell receptor beta chain with its context. As yet, its antigen is unknown. These data are taken from a study of chemoradiotherapy in HPV16-positive cancers. About the research overall: Candidate HPV-specific T-cell clones and common TCR motifs came from functional assays in a couple of HPV16-positive patients. Study-level findings and limits: Functional assays defining HPV-specific T cells used only two HPV16-positive patients.

The CDR3 has 14 amino acids. V lost 8 bases to trimming and J lost 1 base, with 15 bases between them. The germline V gene has CDR1 SQVTM and CDR2 ANQGSEA. Clones were read by immunoSEQ multiplex PCR, and TCRdb kept only the in-frame ones, dropping some. Among about 1,500 clones listed, around 76% were seen once. The chain joins TRBV29-1 to TRBJ2-1; possible D gene TRBD2, 5 bases. This clonotype originated in a human donor with HPV-associated anogenital cancer. The sample consisted of tumor tissue, taken from a patient who underwent chemoradiotherapy. The CDR3 here is CSPPGGTSYNEQFF. The CDR3 bases are TGCAGCCCTCCTGGAGGAACGTCCTACAATGAGCAGTTCTTC.